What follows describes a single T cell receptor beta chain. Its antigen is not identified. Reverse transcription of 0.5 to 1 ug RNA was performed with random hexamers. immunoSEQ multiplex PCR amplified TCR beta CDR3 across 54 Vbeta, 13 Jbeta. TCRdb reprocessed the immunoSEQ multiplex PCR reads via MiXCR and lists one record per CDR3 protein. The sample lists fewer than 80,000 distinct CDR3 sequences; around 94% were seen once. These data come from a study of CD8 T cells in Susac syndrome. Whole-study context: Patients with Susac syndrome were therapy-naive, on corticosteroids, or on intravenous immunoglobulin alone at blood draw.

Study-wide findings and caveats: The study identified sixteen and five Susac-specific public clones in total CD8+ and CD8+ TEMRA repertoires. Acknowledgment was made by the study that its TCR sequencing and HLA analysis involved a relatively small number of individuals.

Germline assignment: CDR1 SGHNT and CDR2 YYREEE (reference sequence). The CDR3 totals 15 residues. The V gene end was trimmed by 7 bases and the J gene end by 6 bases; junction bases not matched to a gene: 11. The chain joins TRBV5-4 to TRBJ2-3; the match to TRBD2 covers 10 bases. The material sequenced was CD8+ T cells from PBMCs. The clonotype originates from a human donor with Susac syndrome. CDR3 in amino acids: CASRPSGGAGDTQYF. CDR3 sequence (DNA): TGTGCCAGCCGCCCCAGCGGGGGGGCAGGTGATACGCAGTATTTT.